Here is one T cell receptor beta chain with its context. The antigen remains undetermined. The sample belongs to a study of shared clonotypes between healthy human individuals. The CDR3 has 13 amino acids. The ends were cut back, 4 bases at V and 6 bases at J, with 11 bases in the middle. Germline CDR1 and CDR2: SGHKS and YYEKEE (reference sequence). Using immunoSEQ multiplex PCR, the repertoire was profiled, and TCRdb retains in-frame clones only, with some absent. The sample records some 500,000 clones, 95% to 97% being singletons. Regarding the study as a whole: Incomplete sequencing of sorted subsets was indicated by rarefaction despite large depth. Sequencing depth was a factor that was expected to affect clonotype sharing among donors.

Sequenced material: naive CD4+ T cells sorted from blood. Noted subset: CD45RA+ positively selected. This rearrangement joins TRBV5-5 to TRBJ1-5; possibly TRBD1 for D (5 bases). The clonotype was recovered from a woman aged 25 to 45 in good health. The CDR3 DNA sequence: TGTGCCAGCAGCCCAGGGACCACTCAGCCCCAGCATTTT. Amino acids: CASSPGTTQPQHF.